These 9 T cell receptor beta chains were sequenced from one sample in a study of cytomegalovirus exposure and HLA in healthy donors. The table came from immunoSEQ multiplex PCR; TCRdb's copy has only in-frame clones and leaves some out. Here the sample spans fewer than 250,000 clones, 86% being singletons. Sequenced sample: PBMCs. All receptors come from a woman aged 18 to 35 in good health and CMV-seronegative.

The V and J genes are TRBV10-1 and TRBJ2-1, with 14 bases aligning to TRBD2. Germline V gene data show CDR1 as WNHNN and CDR2 as SYGVQD (reference sequence). There are 15 residues in the CDR3. V was pared by 4 bases and J by 8 bases, with 4 bases of the junction left unmatched. CDR3 nucleotides: TGCGCCAGCAGTGCGACTAGCGGGGGGGGATATGAGCAGTTCTTC. Protein sequence: CASSATSGGGYEQFF.

The chain carries TRBV5-6 and TRBJ2-3; a possible D gene is TRBD2 (6 bases). V gave up 4 bases and J gave up 6 bases, with 24 bases separating them. This CDR3 has 17 amino acids. Per germline, CDR1 SGHDT and CDR2 YYEEEE. Here the CDR3 DNA reads TGTGCCAGCAGCCCATACCTCCGGGACTCTGATTCTGATACGCAGTATTTT. Translation gives CASSPYLRDSDSDTQYF. Full variable domain (remainder filled in from reference TRBV5-6 and TRBJ2-3): DAGVTQSPTHLIKTRGQQVTLRCSPKSGHDTVSWYQQALGQGPQFIFQYYEEEERQRGNFPDRFSGHQFPNYSSELNVNALLLGDSALYLCASSPYLRDSDSDTQYFGPGTRLTVL.

J is TRBJ1-1 and V is TRBV27; D unclear. V shed 0 bases and J shed 2 bases, with 16 bases lying between them. The CDR3 sequence is 17 residues long. Germline V gives CDR1 MNHEY, CDR2 SMNVEV (reference sequence). CDR3 loop: CASSLSTQVRKNTEAFF. CDR3 DNA sequence: TGTGCCAGCAGTTTATCGACGCAGGTTAGAAAAAACACTGAAGCTTTCTTT.

This chain links TRBV11-2 with TRBJ1-3; 7 bases agree with TRBD1. The V segment lost 1 base and the J segment 6 bases; nucleotides outside the gene matches: 3. CDR3 length: 14 amino acids. Germline loops: CDR1 SGHAT, CDR2 FQNNGV. CDR3 protein: CASSLAGGLNTIYF. The CDR3 DNA sequence: TGTGCCAGCAGCTTAGCAGGGGGGCTAAACACCATATATTTT.

The rearrangement uses TRBV2 and TRBJ1-3; D not resolved. The germline V and J ends were trimmed by 4 bases and 0 bases, with 7 bases remaining between them. CDR3 length: 14 residues. The germline V gene has CDR1 SNHLY and CDR2 FYNNEI. Here the CDR3 reads CASSVGSSGNTIYF. For the CDR3, the DNA is TGTGCCAGCAGTGTGGGGAGCTCTGGAAACACCATATATTTT.

The V call is TRBV5-6, the J call TRBJ1-4, with D perhaps TRBD1 (5 bases). The germline V and J ends were trimmed by 4 bases and 3 bases, with 19 bases remaining between them. Germline CDR1 and CDR2: SGHDT and YYEEEE. The CDR3 extends over 17 amino acids. CDR3 amino acids: CASSLGVGASANEKLFF. Written as DNA, the CDR3 is TGTGCCAGCAGCCTGGGGGTTGGGGCGTCCGCTAATGAAAAACTGTTTTTT.

The chain joins TRBV4-1 to TRBJ1-5; no definite D call. Germline values: CDR1 MGHRA, CDR2 YSYEKL. CDR3 length: 13 amino acids. Trimming cost V 0 bases and J 6 bases, with 6 bases left between them. The CDR3 DNA reads TGCGCCAGCAGCCAAGATGAGGGTCAGCCCCAGCATTTT. Translated, it gives CASSQDEGQPQHF.

The chain employs TRBV7-2 and TRBJ1-5; D call uncertain. The CDR3 is 13 amino acids. Trimming cost V 3 bases and J 0 bases, with 3 bases left between them. CDR1 and CDR2 from the germline V gene are SGHTA and FQGNSA. CDR3 sequence: CASSFSSNQPQHF. CDR3 in DNA: TGTGCCAGCAGCTTCTCTAGCAATCAGCCCCAGCATTTT.

This clone appeared a few times. The CDR3 bases are TGTGCCAGCAGCTTAGCCCTACTACCCGGGACAGGGTATGGCTACACCTTC. This translates into CASSLALLPGTGYGYTF. V usage is TRBV7-9 and J usage is TRBJ1-2; 9 bases line up with TRBD1. This CDR3 is built from 17 residues. The V gene end was trimmed by 0 bases and the J gene end by 5 bases; junction bases not matched to a gene: 10. CDR1 SEHNR and CDR2 FQNEAQ come from the germline V gene (reference sequence).